The clone carrying this T cell receptor (beta chain) has a single count. In the study's own analysis: Amplifying reference gene primers gave estimates of nucleated cell counts. Libraries were prepared by immunoSEQ multiplex PCR; TCRdb keeps only in-frame clonotypes and omits some of them. V, J and clone size reflect that table, while D and trimming were determined from the DNA. The data show around 88,000 clones, around three quarters seen once. The data derive from a study of blood T cell repertoires in COVID-19. The wider study: COVID-19 samples collected from the United States, Italy and Spain covered acute and convalescent phases. Sample material is recorded as cDNA or gDNA derived from T cells, B-cell-depleted T cells, or PBMCs.

Germline CDR1 and CDR2: MGHRA and YSYEKL. The V and J ends lost 7 bases and 10 bases respectively, with 11 bases between them. The CDR3 loop spans 10 amino acids. The sample consisted of peripheral blood. The origin of this receptor is a man aged 45-65 years who had recovered from COVID-19. J is TRBJ2-7 and V is TRBV4-1; D may be TRBD1 (6 bases). CDR3 loop: CASKSRGQYF. In DNA form, the CDR3 reads TGCGCCAGCAAAAGCAGGGGACAGTACTTC.